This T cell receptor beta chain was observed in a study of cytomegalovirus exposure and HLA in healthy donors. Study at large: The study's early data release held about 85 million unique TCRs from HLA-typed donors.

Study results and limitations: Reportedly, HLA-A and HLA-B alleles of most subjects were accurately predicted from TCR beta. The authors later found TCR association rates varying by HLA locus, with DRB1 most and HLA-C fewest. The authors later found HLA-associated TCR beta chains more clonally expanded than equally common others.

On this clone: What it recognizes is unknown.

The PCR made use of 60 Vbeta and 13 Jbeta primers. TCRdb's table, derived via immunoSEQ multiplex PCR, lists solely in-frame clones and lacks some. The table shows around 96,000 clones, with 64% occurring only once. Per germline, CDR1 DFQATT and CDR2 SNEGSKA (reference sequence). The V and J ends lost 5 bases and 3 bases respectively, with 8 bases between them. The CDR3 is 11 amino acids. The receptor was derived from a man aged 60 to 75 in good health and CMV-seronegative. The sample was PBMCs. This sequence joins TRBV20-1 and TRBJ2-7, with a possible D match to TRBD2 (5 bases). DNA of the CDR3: TGCAGTGCTCAGAGCGGCTACGAGCAGTACTTC. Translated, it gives CSAQSGYEQYF.